This record looks at one T cell receptor (beta chain) sequence and its context. The antigen is not known. Per the study methods: Filtering differed for immunoSEQ, which gave only junction sequences without quality scores. Assay: immunoSEQ multiplex PCR; the TCRdb copy retains only in-frame clones and omits some. That table is the source of V, J and clone size, and D and trimming were worked out from the DNA. The table has more than 2 million clones, roughly 95% seen once. Germline-derived CDR1 and CDR2 are MGHDK and SYGVNS. V lost 2 bases, J lost 8 bases, and 6 bases lay in between. The CDR3 is 11 residues long. The data stem from a study of shared clonotypes between healthy human individuals. The wider study: Per-donor plates numbered three CD4 naive, three CD4 memory, two CD8 naive and one CD8 memory. Points from the study as a whole: Naive subsets, compared against memory subsets, generally had larger estimated richness values.

CD45RO-negative cells were positively selected for CCR7, leaving out terminally differentiated effector memory CD45RA+ cells. The sample consisted of naive CD8+ T cells sorted from blood. This receptor was taken from a man between 18 and 35 years old in good health. This rearrangement joins TRBV25-1 to TRBJ1-1; D is undetermined. The CDR3 sequence is CASSEVGEAFF. The CDR3 region has the DNA TGTGCCAGCAGTGAAGTGGGGGAAGCTTTCTTT.